The rows below give T cell receptor beta chains drawn from one sample of a study of blood T cell repertoires in COVID-19. The data were produced by immunoSEQ multiplex PCR, yet TCRdb's version contains in-frame clones alone and is incomplete. Among fewer than 700,000 clones listed, roughly 91% were seen once. Sequenced material: peripheral blood. These receptors were collected from a woman in her 50s with COVID-19, enrolled during active disease. Both conserved end residues are part of each CDR3. The D gene is left open where the match is weak. For some rows the clone size is stated as once, few or many, or as a class when expanded; others skip it.

j_call,d_call,clone_size,v_call,cdr3_aa,cdr3_nt
TRBJ1-1,NA,NA,TRBV5-1,CASSFSMNTEAFF,TGCGCCAGCAGCTTTTCCATGAACACTGAAGCTTTCTTT
TRBJ2-1,TRBD2,NA,TRBV14,CASSQGGGGGYNEQFF,TGTGCCAGCAGCCAGGGAGGCGGGGGGGGCTACAATGAGCAGTTCTTC
TRBJ1-2,TRBD1,NA,TRBV28,CASSLPDDRGGGYTF,TGTGCCAGCAGTCTACCCGATGACAGGGGTGGTGGCTACACCTTC
TRBJ1-2,NA,NA,TRBV4-1,CASSLSQAGNYGYTF,TGCGCCAGCAGCCTTTCACAGGCCGGAAACTATGGCTACACCTTC
TRBJ2-1,TRBD2,NA,TRBV5-8,CASSLGTSIQFF,TGTGCCAGCAGCTTAGGGACTAGTATTCAGTTCTTC
TRBJ2-5,TRBD1,NA,TRBV19,CASSTGQEETQYF,TGTGCCAGTAGTACCGGACAGGAAGAGACCCAGTACTTC
TRBJ2-5,TRBD1,NA,TRBV5-5,CASSQGAYQETQYF,TGTGCCAGCAGCCAGGGGGCCTACCAAGAGACCCAGTACTTC
TRBJ2-7,TRBD1,once,TRBV9,CASSVTGASYEQYF,TGTGCCAGCAGCGTAACAGGGGCATCCTACGAGCAGTACTTC
TRBJ1-4,NA,few,TRBV27,CASSFSRYEKLFF,TGTGCCAGCAGTTTTAGTCGGTACGAAAAACTGTTTTTT
TRBJ2-3,NA,NA,TRBV5-3,CARSLSISSTDTQYF,TGTGCCAGAAGCTTGTCTATATCTAGCACAGATACGCAGTATTTT
TRBJ2-2,TRBD2,NA,TRBV5-1,CASSLEFGGLAGSGELFF,TGCGCCAGCAGCTTGGAGTTCGGGGGACTAGCGGGGTCCGGGGAGCTGTTTTTT
TRBJ2-2,NA,NA,TRBV27,CASSLPHTGELFF,TGTGCCAGCAGTTTACCTCACACCGGGGAGCTGTTTTTT
TRBJ1-4,NA,many,TRBV4-1,CASSQEEADGEKLFF,TGCGCCAGCAGCCAAGAAGAGGCCGACGGCGAAAAACTGTTTTTT
TRBJ1-2,NA,NA,TRBV10-3,CAISERSGDYYGYTF,TGTGCCATCAGTGAGAGGTCAGGGGATTACTATGGCTACACCTTC
TRBJ2-5,NA,NA,TRBV7-2,CASSLALSEETQYF,TGTGCCAGCAGCTTAGCGCTATCCGAGGAGACCCAGTACTTC
TRBJ2-7,NA,NA,TRBV6-1,CASSEEGGTGEQYF,TGTGCCAGCAGTGAAGAGGGGGGGACCGGCGAGCAGTACTTC
TRBJ1-2,NA,NA,TRBV6-5,CASSRDKSYGYTF,TGTGCCAGCAGTAGGGACAAGTCCTATGGCTACACCTTC
TRBJ2-3,NA,NA,TRBV24-1,CATVEGGTDTQYF,TGTGCCACCGTGGAGGGAGGCACAGATACGCAGTATTTT
TRBJ1-1,NA,NA,TRBV30,CAWSVNTGRTEAFF,TGTGCCTGGAGTGTTAATACAGGGCGGACTGAAGCTTTCTTT
TRBJ1-6,TRBD1,NA,TRBV30,CAWLPGTGEPSSYNSPLHF,TGTGCCTGGCTTCCCGGGACAGGGGAACCAAGCTCCTATAATTCACCCCTCCACTTT
TRBJ1-4,NA,once,TRBV19,CASRREGFNEKLFF,TGTGCCAGTAGGAGGGAGGGATTTAATGAAAAACTGTTTTTT
TRBJ2-2,NA,NA,TRBV7-3,CASSPVEGNWWNTGELFF,TGTGCCAGCAGCCCAGTGGAGGGGAACTGGTGGAACACCGGGGAGCTGTTTTTT